The next 2 T cell receptor beta chains were all read from a single sample in a study of Graves' ophthalmopathy and Graves' hyperthyroidism. CDR3 regions of TCR beta were amplified from RNA transcripts. Second-round multiplex PCR came after a first-round RT-PCR that employed HTBI primers. TCRdb re-called the multiplex PCR reads with MiXCR, one entry per CDR3 protein. The sample carries about 700,000 distinct CDR3 sequences, approximately 40% recorded once. Sequencing was carried out using peripheral blood. All receptors derive from an adult man with Graves' ophthalmopathy.

This clonotype has a handful of counts. The genes are TRBV11-1 and TRBJ2-5, with 7 bases matching TRBD2. This CDR3 is 15 amino acids long. Per germline, CDR1 SGHAT and CDR2 FQDESV (reference sequence). Germline trimming cut 7 bases from V and 2 bases from J; bases unmatched to any gene: 10. As DNA, the CDR3 is TGTGCCAGCACCTCGCTAGCGGAGCTTCAAGAGACCCAGTACTTC. Amino acids: CASTSLAELQETQYF.

This clonotype showed up many times. This sequence joins TRBV11-2 and TRBJ1-2; D remains unclear. Looked up from germline, CDR1 is SGHAT and CDR2 is FQNNGV. The CDR3 runs to 14 residues. V lost 0 bases and J 1 base, leaving 6 bases between the germline ends. The CDR3 is CASSLDSNNYGYTF. CDR3 nucleotide sequence: TGTGCCAGCAGCTTAGACTCGAATAACTATGGCTACACCTTC.